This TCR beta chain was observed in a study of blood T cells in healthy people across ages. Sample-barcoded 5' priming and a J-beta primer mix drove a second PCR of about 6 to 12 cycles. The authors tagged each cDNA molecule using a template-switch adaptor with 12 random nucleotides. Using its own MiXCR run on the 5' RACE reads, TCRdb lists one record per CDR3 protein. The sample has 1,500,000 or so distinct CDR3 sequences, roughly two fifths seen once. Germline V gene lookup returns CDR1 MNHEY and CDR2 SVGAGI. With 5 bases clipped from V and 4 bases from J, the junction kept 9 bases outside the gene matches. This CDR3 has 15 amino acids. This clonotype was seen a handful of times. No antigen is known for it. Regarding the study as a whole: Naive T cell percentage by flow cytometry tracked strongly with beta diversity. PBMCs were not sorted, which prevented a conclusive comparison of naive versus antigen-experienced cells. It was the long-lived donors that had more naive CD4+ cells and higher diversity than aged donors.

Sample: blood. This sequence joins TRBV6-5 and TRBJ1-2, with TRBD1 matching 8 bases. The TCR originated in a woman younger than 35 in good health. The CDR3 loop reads CASSPQDRELYGYTF. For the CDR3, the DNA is TGTGCCAGCAGTCCCCAGGACAGGGAGCTCTATGGCTACACCTTC.